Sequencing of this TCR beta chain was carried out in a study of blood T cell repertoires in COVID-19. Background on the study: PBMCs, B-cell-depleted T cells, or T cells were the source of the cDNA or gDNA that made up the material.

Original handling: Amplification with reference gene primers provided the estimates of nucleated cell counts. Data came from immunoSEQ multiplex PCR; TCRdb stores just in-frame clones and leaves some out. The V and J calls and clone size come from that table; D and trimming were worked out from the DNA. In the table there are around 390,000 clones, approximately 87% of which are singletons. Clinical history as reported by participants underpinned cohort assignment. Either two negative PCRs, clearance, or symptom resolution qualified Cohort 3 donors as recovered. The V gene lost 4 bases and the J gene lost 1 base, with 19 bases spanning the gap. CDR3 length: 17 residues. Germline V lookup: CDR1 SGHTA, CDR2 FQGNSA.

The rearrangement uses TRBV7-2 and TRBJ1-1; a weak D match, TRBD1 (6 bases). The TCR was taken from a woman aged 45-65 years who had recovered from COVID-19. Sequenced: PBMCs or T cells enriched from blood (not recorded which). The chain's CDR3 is CASSYNRASSGNTEAFF. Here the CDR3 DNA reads TGTGCCAGCAGCTACAACAGGGCTTCGAGTGGGAACACTGAAGCTTTCTTT.